This T cell receptor (beta chain) comes out of a study of T cell responses to AZD1222 COVID-19 vaccine. The wider study: Pooled in the analysis were second doses at about 4 or about 12 weeks. General study results and limits: Breadth and depth of Spike-specific TCRs rose after two AZD1222 doses. Reportedly, nearly half of unique spike TCRs recognized epitopes outside B.1.351/B.1.1.7 mutations.

Concerning this clone itself: As yet, its antigen is unknown.

V dropped 11 bases and J dropped 4 bases, with 15 bases sitting between them. The CDR3 covers 14 residues. Germline V gene lookup returns CDR1 SEHNR and CDR2 FQNEAQ (reference sequence). The repertoire was sequenced with immunoSEQ multiplex PCR; TCRdb's copy has only in-frame clones and lacks some. The table has about 69,000 clones, approximately 90% seen once. The starting material was peripheral blood, obtained on day 0 of AZD1222 vaccination. The source of this sequence is an adult in good health. The V call is TRBV7-9, the J call TRBJ2-6; D call uncertain. The CDR3 DNA follows: TGTGCCGGGGTTTTCGGATCCGGGGCCAACGTCCTGACTTTC. Residues: CAGVFGSGANVLTF.